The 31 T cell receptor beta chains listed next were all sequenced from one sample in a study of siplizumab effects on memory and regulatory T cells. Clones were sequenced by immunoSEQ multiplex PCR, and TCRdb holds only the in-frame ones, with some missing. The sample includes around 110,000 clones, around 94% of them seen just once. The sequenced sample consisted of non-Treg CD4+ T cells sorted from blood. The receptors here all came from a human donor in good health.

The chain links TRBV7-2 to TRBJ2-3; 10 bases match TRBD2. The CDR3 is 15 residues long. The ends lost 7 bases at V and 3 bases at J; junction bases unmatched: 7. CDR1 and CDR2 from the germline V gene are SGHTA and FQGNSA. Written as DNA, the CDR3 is TGTGCCAGCACGGGTTGGGGACTAGCGACAGATACGCAGTATTTT. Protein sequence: CASTGWGLATDTQYF.

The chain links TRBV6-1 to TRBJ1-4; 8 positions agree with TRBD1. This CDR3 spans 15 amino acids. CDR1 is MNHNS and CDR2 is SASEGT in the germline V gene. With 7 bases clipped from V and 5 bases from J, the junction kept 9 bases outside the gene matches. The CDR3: CASKSLQGANEKLFF. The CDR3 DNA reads TGTGCCAGCAAATCCCTTCAGGGGGCAAATGAAAAACTGTTTTTT.

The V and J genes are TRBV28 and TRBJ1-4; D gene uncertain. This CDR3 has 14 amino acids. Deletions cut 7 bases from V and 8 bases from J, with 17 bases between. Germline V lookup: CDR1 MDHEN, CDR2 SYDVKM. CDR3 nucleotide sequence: TGTGCCAGCATGTCACCTCTTACGGCCGAAAAACTGTTTTTT. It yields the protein CASMSPLTAEKLFF.

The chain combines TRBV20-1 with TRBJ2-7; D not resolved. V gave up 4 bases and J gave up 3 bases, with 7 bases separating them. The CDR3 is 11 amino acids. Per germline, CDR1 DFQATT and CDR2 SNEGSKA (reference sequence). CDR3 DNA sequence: TGCAGTGCTAAGGCAGGCTACGAGCAGTACTTC. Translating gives CSAKAGYEQYF.

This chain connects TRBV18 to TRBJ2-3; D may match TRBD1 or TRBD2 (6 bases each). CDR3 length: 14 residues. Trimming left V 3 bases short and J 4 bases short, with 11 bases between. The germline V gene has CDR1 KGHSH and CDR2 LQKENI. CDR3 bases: TGTGCCAGCTCACCGCCCGGGGGCGCAGATACGCAGTATTTT. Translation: CASSPPGGADTQYF. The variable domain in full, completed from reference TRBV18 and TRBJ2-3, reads NAGVMQNPRHLVRRRGQEARLRCSPMKGHSHVYWYRQLPEEGLKFMVYLQKENIIDESGMPKERFSAEFPKEGPSILRIQQVVRGDSAAYFCASSPPGGADTQYFGPGTRLTVL.

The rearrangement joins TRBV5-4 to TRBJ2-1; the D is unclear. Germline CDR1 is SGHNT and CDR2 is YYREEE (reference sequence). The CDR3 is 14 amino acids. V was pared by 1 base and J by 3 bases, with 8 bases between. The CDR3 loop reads CASSLTGYYNEQFF. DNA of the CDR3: TGTGCCAGCAGCTTGACTGGTTACTACAATGAGCAGTTCTTC.

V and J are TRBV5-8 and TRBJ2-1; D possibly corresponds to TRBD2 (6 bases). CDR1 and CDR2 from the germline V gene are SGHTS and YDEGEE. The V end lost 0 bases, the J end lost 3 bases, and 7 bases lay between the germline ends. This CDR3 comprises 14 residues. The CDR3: CASSLVGGYNEQFF. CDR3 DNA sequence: TGTGCCAGCAGCTTGGTGGGAGGCTACAATGAGCAGTTCTTC.

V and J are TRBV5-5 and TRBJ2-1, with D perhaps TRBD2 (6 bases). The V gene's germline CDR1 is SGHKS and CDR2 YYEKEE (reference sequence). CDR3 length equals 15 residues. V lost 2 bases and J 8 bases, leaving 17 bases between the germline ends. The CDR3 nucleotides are TGTGCCAGCAGCTTAGAGGTAGCGGCCCGTCATGAGCAGTTCTTC. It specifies CASSLEVAARHEQFF.

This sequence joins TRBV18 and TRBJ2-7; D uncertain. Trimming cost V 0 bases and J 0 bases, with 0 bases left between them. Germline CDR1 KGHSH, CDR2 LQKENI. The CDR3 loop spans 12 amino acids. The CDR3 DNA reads TGTGCCAGCTCACCACCCTCCTACGAGCAGTACTTC. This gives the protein CASSPPSYEQYF.

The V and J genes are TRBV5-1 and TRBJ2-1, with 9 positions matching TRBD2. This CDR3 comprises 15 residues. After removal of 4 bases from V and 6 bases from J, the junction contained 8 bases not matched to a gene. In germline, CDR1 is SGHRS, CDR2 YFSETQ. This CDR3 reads CASSPGTSSSNEQFF. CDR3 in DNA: TGCGCCAGCAGCCCCGGGACTAGCTCGTCCAATGAGCAGTTCTTC.

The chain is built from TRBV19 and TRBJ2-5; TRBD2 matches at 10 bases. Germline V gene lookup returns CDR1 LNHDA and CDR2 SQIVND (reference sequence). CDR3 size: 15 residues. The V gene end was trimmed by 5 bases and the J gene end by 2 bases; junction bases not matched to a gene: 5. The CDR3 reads CASSVLLAGQETQYF. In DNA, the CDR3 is TGTGCCAGTAGTGTATTACTAGCGGGGCAAGAGACCCAGTACTTC.

CDR3 nucleotide sequence: TGTGCCAGCACTCAACTCCGGGACGTTCCCTACGAGCAGTACTTC. Its translation: CASTQLRDVPYEQYF. The J gene is TRBJ2-7, the V gene TRBV2; D may correspond to TRBD1 or TRBD2 (5 bases each). Trimming stripped 7 bases from V and 2 bases from J, with 18 bases between. CDR3 length: 15 amino acids. Germline assignment: CDR1 SNHLY and CDR2 FYNNEI.

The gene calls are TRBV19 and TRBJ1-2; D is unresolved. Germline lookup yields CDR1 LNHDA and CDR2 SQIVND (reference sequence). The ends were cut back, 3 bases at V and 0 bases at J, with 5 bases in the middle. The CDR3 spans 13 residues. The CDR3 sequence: CASSIGTNYGYTF. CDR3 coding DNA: TGTGCCAGTAGTATCGGGACTAACTATGGCTACACCTTC.

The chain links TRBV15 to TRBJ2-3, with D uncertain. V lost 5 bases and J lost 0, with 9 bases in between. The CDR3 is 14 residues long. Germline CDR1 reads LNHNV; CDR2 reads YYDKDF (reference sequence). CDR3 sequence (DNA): TGTGCCACCAGCCTGGGCGGAAGCACAGATACGCAGTATTTT. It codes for CATSLGGSTDTQYF.

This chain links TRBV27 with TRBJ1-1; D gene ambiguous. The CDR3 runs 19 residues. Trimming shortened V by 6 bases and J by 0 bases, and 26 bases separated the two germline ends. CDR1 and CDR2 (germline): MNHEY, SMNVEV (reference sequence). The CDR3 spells CASSPRVSQVRVVNTEAFF. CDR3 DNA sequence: TGTGCCAGCAGCCCTCGAGTTTCTCAAGTTCGAGTGGTGAACACTGAAGCTTTCTTT.

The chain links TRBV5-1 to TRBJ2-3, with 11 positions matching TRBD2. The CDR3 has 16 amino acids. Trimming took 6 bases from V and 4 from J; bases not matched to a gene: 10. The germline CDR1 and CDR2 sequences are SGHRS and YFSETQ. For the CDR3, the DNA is TGCGCCAGCAAAGGAACTAGCGGGAGTCTTCCAGATACGCAGTATTTT. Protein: CASKGTSGSLPDTQYF.

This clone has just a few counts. CDR3 region: CASRFTGAAAEAFF. The CDR3 nucleotides read TGTGCCAGCAGGTTCACAGGGGCGGCCGCTGAAGCTTTCTTT. This chain connects TRBV6-5 to TRBJ1-1, with TRBD1 matching 7 bases. This CDR3 spans 14 amino acids. Germline CDR1 reads MNHEY; CDR2 reads SVGAGI. Losses at the gene ends were 6 bases for V and 6 bases for J; bases not matched to a gene: 10.

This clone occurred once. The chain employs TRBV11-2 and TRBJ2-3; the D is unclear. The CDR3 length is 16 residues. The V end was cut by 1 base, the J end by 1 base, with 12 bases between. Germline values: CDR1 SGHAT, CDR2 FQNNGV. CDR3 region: CASSLGLGRGTDTQYF. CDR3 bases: TGTGCCAGCAGCTTAGGGTTGGGTCGGGGCACAGATACGCAGTATTTT.

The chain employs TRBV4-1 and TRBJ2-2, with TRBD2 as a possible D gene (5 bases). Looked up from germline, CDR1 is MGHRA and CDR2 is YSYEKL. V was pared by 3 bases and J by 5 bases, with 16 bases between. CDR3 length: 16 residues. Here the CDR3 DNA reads TGCGCCAGCAGCCAGCCGACGAGAGGGAAAACCGGGGAGCTGTTTTTT. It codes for CASSQPTRGKTGELFF.

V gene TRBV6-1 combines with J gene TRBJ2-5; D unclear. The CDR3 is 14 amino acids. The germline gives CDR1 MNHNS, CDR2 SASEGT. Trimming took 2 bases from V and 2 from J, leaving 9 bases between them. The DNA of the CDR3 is TGTGCCAGCAGTGAACGGGCAGCTCAAGAGACCCAGTACTTC. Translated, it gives CASSERAAQETQYF.

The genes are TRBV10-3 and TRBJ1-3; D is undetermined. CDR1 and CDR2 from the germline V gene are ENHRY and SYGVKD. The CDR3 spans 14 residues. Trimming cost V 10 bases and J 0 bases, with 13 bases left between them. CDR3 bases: TGTGCCACTGAGAACGGGCGCTCTGGAAACACCATATATTTT. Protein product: CATENGRSGNTIYF.

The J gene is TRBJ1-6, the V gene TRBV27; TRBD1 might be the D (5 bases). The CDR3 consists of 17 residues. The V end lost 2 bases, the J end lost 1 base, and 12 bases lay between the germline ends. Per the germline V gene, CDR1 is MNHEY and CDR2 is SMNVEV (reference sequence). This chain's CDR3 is CASSLGRASSYNSPLHF. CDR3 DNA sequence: TGTGCCAGCAGTTTAGGCAGGGCGAGTTCCTATAATTCACCCCTCCACTTT.

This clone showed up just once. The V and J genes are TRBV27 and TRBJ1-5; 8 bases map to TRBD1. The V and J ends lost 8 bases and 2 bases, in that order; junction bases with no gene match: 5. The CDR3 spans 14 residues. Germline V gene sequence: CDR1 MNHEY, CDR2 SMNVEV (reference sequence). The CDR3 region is CASWGTGGNQPQHF. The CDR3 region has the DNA TGTGCCAGCTGGGGGACAGGAGGCAATCAGCCCCAGCATTTT.

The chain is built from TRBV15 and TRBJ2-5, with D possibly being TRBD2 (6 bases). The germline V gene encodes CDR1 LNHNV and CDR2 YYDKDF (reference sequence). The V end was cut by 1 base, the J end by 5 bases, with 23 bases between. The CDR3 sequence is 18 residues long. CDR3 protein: CATSRGRAGLRGGETQYF. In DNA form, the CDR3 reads TGTGCCACCAGCAGAGGGCGAGCGGGTCTCCGGGGTGGTGAGACCCAGTACTTC. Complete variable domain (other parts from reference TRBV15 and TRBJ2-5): DAMVIQNPRYQVTQFGKPVTLSCSQTLNHNVMYWYQQKSSQAPKLLFHYYDKDFNNEADTPDNFQSRRPNTSFCFLDIRSPGLGDTAMYLCATSRGRAGLRGGETQYFGPGTRLLVL.

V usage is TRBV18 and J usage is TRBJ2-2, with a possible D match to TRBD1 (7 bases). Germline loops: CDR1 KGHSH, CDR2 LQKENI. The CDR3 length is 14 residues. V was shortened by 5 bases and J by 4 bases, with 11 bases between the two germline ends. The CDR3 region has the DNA TGTGCCAGCTCATACAGGGGAGGCACCGGGGAGCTGTTTTTT. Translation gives CASSYRGGTGELFF.

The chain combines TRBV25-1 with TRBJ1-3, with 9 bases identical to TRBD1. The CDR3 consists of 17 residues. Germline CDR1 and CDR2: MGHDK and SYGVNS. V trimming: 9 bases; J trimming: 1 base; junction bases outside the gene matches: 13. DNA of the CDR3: TGTGCCAGTTCCGGGACAGGGACTTTAATTTCTGGAAACACCATATATTTT. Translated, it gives CASSGTGTLISGNTIYF.

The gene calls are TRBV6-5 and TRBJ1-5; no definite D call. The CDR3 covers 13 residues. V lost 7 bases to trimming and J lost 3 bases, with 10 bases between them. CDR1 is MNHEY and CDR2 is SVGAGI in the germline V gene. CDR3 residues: CASTENANQPQHF. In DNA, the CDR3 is TGTGCCAGCACCGAAAACGCCAATCAGCCCCAGCATTTT.

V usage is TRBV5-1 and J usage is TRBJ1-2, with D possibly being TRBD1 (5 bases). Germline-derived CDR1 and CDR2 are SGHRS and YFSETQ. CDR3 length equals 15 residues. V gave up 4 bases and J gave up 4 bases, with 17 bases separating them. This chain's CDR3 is CASSHPGDSIYGYTF. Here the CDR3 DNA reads TGCGCCAGCAGCCACCCGGGGGATTCTATCTATGGCTACACCTTC. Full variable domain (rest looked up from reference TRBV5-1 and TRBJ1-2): KAGVTQTPRYLIKTRGQQVTLSCSPISGHRSVSWYQQTPGQGLQFLFEYFSETQRNKGNFPGRFSGRQFSNSRSEMNVSTLELGDSALYLCASSHPGDSIYGYTFGSGTRLTVV.

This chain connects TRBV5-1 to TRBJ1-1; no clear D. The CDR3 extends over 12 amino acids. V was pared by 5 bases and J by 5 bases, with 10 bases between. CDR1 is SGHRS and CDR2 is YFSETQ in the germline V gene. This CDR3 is CASRDDKTEAFF. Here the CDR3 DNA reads TGCGCCAGCAGGGATGACAAAACTGAAGCTTTCTTT.

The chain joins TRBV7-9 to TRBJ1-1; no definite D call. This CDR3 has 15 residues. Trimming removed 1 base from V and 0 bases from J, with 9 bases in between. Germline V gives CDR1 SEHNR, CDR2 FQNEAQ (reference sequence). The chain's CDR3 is CASSLDLGMNTEAFF. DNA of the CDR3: TGTGCCAGCAGCTTAGATCTGGGAATGAACACTGAAGCTTTCTTT. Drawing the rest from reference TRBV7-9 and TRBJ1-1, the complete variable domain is DTGVSQNPRHKITKRGQNVTFRCDPISEHNRLYWYRQTLGQGPEFLTYFQNEAQLEKSRLLSDRFSAERPKGSFSTLEIQRTEQGDSAMYLCASSLDLGMNTEAFFGQGTRLTVV.

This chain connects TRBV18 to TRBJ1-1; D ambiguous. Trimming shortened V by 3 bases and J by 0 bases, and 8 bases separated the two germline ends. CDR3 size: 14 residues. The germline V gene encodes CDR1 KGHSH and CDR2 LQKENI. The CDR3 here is CASSPRALNTEAFF. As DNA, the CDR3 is TGTGCCAGCTCACCCCGGGCCCTGAACACTGAAGCTTTCTTT.